The 28 T cell receptor beta chains in this list originate from one sample, sequenced in a study of OX40 agonist ivuxolimab in advanced cancers. TCRdb's table, derived via immunoSEQ multiplex PCR, lists solely in-frame clones and lacks some. The sample has over 40,000 clones, approximately 84% seen once. The sample in question was CD4+ or CD8+ T cells sorted from blood, obtained in a trial of the OX40 agonist ivuxolimab. The receptors originated from an adult with an advanced solid tumor such as melanoma, head and neck, liver or kidney cancer.

The rearrangement joins TRBV27 to TRBJ2-5, with TRBD1 as a possible D gene (5 bases). The CDR3 totals 14 residues. Germline values: CDR1 MNHEY, CDR2 SMNVEV (reference sequence). V was cut by 6 bases and J by 1 base, with 12 bases left in between. CDR3 region: CASSILGAQETQYF. The CDR3 coding sequence is TGTGCCAGCAGCATCTTAGGGGCCCAAGAGACCCAGTACTTC.

The V call is TRBV6-6, the J call TRBJ1-2; D is unresolved. The CDR3 totals 15 residues. Germline V CDR1 and CDR2: MNHNY, SVGAGI (reference sequence). V lost 0 bases and J 5 bases, leaving 13 bases between the germline ends. CDR3 nucleotides: TGTGCCAGCAGTTACTCGACCCATGGACTGTATGGCTACACCTTC. Its protein product is CASSYSTHGLYGYTF.

A single count supports this clone. The chain recombines TRBV19 with TRBJ1-6; weak D call: TRBD1 (6 bases). The CDR3 sequence is 15 residues long. The V gene lost 5 bases and the J gene lost 7 bases, with 15 bases spanning the gap. Germline CDR1 reads LNHDA; CDR2 reads SQIVND (reference sequence). The CDR3 DNA follows: TGTGCCAGTAGTCCCCCGCGGGGGGCCAATTCACCCCTCCACTTT. Translated: CASSPPRGANSPLHF.

V is TRBV5-6 and J is TRBJ2-1; TRBD1 matches at 7 bases. The J segment lost 7 bases and the V segment lost 4 bases, leaving 17 bases of the junction unmatched. Germline CDR1 and CDR2: SGHDT and YYEEEE. The CDR3 has 17 amino acids. The CDR3 region is CASSQTFDRAKENEQFF. As DNA, the CDR3 is TGTGCCAGCAGCCAGACCTTCGACAGGGCAAAAGAGAATGAGCAGTTCTTC. Full variable domain (remainder filled in from reference TRBV5-6 and TRBJ2-1): DAGVTQSPTHLIKTRGQQVTLRCSPKSGHDTVSWYQQALGQGPQFIFQYYEEEERQRGNFPDRFSGHQFPNYSSELNVNALLLGDSALYLCASSQTFDRAKENEQFFGPGTRLTVL.

The chain uses TRBV7-2 and TRBJ2-7, with 7 bases lining up with TRBD2. This CDR3 has 14 amino acids. Germline CDR1 reads SGHTA; CDR2 reads FQGNSA. J lost 3 bases, V lost 3 bases, and 5 bases had no gene match. The CDR3 DNA sequence: TGTGCCAGCAGCTTTTTCCGGGGGGACTACGAGCAGTACTTC. Translation: CASSFFRGDYEQYF.

This chain connects TRBV5-1 to TRBJ1-5; D unclear. V was clipped by 4 bases and J by 7 bases, with 15 bases between them. The CDR3 covers 14 residues. Germline V gene data show CDR1 as SGHRS and CDR2 as YFSETQ. The CDR3 DNA sequence: TGCGCCAGCAGCCCTGACGGGGTGGGCCAGCCCCAGCATTTT. Its protein product is CASSPDGVGQPQHF.

The chain links TRBV7-9 to TRBJ1-1, with 8 bases identical to TRBD1. The CDR3 covers 18 residues. The J segment lost 0 bases and the V segment lost 6 bases, leaving 15 bases of the junction unmatched. Germline CDR1 is SEHNR and CDR2 is FQNEAQ (reference sequence). CDR3 in DNA: TGTGCCAGCAGATACCCAACCGGACAGGGCCCTTTGAACACTGAAGCTTTCTTT. Its translation is CASRYPTGQGPLNTEAFF.

The chain has TRBV5-1 and TRBJ1-3; no clear D gene. From germline, CDR1 is SGHRS and CDR2 YFSETQ. V lost 4 bases and J 0 bases, leaving 11 bases between the germline ends. The CDR3 contains 15 residues. In DNA, the CDR3 is TGCGCCAGCAGCGCCGGGCAGAGCTCTGGAAACACCATATATTTT. Its translation: CASSAGQSSGNTIYF.

V is TRBV15 and J is TRBJ1-3, with D maybe TRBD1 (6 bases). In germline, CDR1 is LNHNV, CDR2 YYDKDF (reference sequence). V dropped 0 bases and J dropped 0 bases, with 12 bases sitting between them. This CDR3 is built from 17 residues. CDR3 protein: CATSRELTGTSGNTIYF. As DNA, the CDR3 is TGTGCCACCAGCAGAGAATTGACAGGCACCTCTGGAAACACCATATATTTT.

The chain combines TRBV6-5 with TRBJ2-7; D gene unclear. Germline V gene data show CDR1 as MNHEY and CDR2 as SVGAGI. With 6 bases removed from V and 3 bases from J, the gap between germline ends came to 6 bases. CDR3 size: 11 residues. The CDR3, as DNA: TGTGCCAGCAGAGACCACTACGAGCAGTACTTC. The encoded protein is CASRDHYEQYF.

J is TRBJ2-1 and V is TRBV4-2; 15 nucleotides match TRBD2. The CDR3 loop spans 15 amino acids. Germline CDR1 LGHNA, CDR2 YNFKEQ. V lost 4 bases, J lost 6 bases, and 1 base stayed unmatched. The CDR3 loop reads CASSPGLAGGNEQFF. CDR3 sequence (DNA): TGTGCCAGCAGCCCGGGACTAGCGGGGGGCAATGAGCAGTTCTTC.

J is TRBJ2-6 and V is TRBV2; D not resolved. CDR1 and CDR2 from the germline V gene are SNHLY and FYNNEI. The CDR3 consists of 14 residues. The ends were cut back, 7 bases at V and 0 bases at J, with 7 bases in the middle. CDR3 amino acids: CASMKSSGANVLTF. The CDR3 DNA sequence: TGTGCCAGCATGAAGAGCTCTGGGGCCAACGTCCTGACTTTC. The full variable domain, in which reference TRBV2 and TRBJ2-6 provide the parts outside the CDR3, is EPEVTQTPSHQVTQMGQEVILRCVPISNHLYFYWYRQILGQKVEFLVSFYNNEISEKSEIFDDQFSVERPDGSNFTLKIRSTKLEDSAMYFCASMKSSGANVLTFGAGSRLTVL.

V and J are TRBV5-1 and TRBJ2-3; 15 bases fit TRBD2. J lost 2 bases, V lost 3 bases, and 7 bases had no gene match. Germline values: CDR1 SGHRS, CDR2 YFSETQ. The CDR3 sequence is 18 residues long. CDR3 bases: TGCGCCAGCAGCTCAGGACTAGCGGGGGGGCAACACACAGATACGCAGTATTTT. Protein product: CASSSGLAGGQHTDTQYF.

The genes are TRBV6-5 and TRBJ1-2; D uncertain. Looked up from germline, CDR1 is MNHEY and CDR2 is SVGAGI. CDR3 length: 16 amino acids. V lost 1 base and J lost 4, with 16 bases in between. In nucleotides, the CDR3 is TGTGCCAGCAGTTACTTGAGACCTAACTGGCCCTATGGCTACACCTTC. This encodes CASSYLRPNWPYGYTF.

The chain employs TRBV10-2 and TRBJ1-2; 8 bases match TRBD1. Germline-derived CDR1 and CDR2 are WSHSY and SAAADI. Trimming at V came to 3 bases and at J to 0 bases, leaving 9 bases not matched to a gene. The CDR3 has 17 amino acids. Here the CDR3 reads CASSERQGMRANYGYTF. The CDR3 coding sequence is TGCGCCAGCAGTGAACGACAGGGGATGAGAGCTAACTATGGCTACACCTTC.

The rearrangement joins TRBV7-2 to TRBJ2-5; D unresolved. The CDR3 is 14 residues long. The V and J ends lost 5 bases and 0 bases respectively, with 10 bases between them. Per germline, CDR1 SGHTA and CDR2 FQGNSA. CDR3 residues: CASSHLQNQETQYF. For the CDR3, the DNA is TGTGCCAGCAGCCACCTACAGAACCAAGAGACCCAGTACTTC.

The rearrangement joins TRBV6-1 to TRBJ1-6; 8 bases align to TRBD1. V lost 0 bases and J lost 7; bases outside the gene matches: 11. Germline V gene data show CDR1 as MNHNS and CDR2 as SASEGT. The CDR3 length is 18 residues. CDR3 sequence (DNA): TGTGCCAGCAGTGAAGCCCTTGCAGGGGGCCCTTTCAATTCACCCCTCCACTTT. Its protein product is CASSEALAGGPFNSPLHF.

This sequence joins TRBV28 and TRBJ2-7; D may be TRBD1 (5 bases). Germline V gene sequence: CDR1 MDHEN, CDR2 SYDVKM. This CDR3 is built from 14 residues. V was trimmed by 5 bases and J by 3 bases, leaving 14 bases between them. The CDR3 loop is CASSRLGQGYEQYF. The CDR3 region has the DNA TGTGCCAGCAGTCGTTTGGGGCAGGGCTACGAGCAGTACTTC.

The chain links TRBV27 to TRBJ1-1; D call uncertain. V dropped 2 bases and J dropped 0 bases, with 10 bases sitting between them. Germline CDR1 reads MNHEY; CDR2 reads SMNVEV (reference sequence). The CDR3 spans 15 residues. CDR3: CASSLVSTVNTEAFF. The CDR3 DNA reads as TGTGCCAGCAGTTTAGTGTCGACCGTGAACACTGAAGCTTTCTTT.

J is TRBJ1-1 and V is TRBV4-1; 7 bases fit TRBD1. The CDR3 runs 15 residues. Trimming cost V 0 bases and J 2 bases; bases outside gene matches: 3. Germline CDR1 MGHRA, CDR2 YSYEKL. The CDR3 nucleotides read TGCGCCAGCAGCCAAGATCAGGGGGGAAACACTGAAGCTTTCTTT. It is translated as CASSQDQGGNTEAFF.

This clone was picked up a small number of times. The V gene is TRBV10-3, the J gene TRBJ1-4, with D uncertain. V gave up 0 bases and J gave up 0 bases, with 8 bases separating them. Germline CDR1 is ENHRY and CDR2 is SYGVKD. The length of the CDR3 is 16 residues. CDR3 DNA sequence: TGTGCCATCAGTGAGTCGTCGTGGGCAACTAATGAAAAACTGTTTTTT. This codes for CAISESSWATNEKLFF.

The sample holds one count of this clone. The CDR3 nucleotides read TGTGCCAGCAGCCAAGTTTCTACTTGGAGTGAGACCCAGTACTTC. It is translated as CASSQVSTWSETQYF. This chain links TRBV14 with TRBJ2-5; D unresolved. This CDR3 comprises 15 residues. Germline CDR1 and CDR2: SGHDN and FVKESK. Deletions cut 1 base from V and 5 bases from J, with 14 bases between.

The gene calls are TRBV7-2 and TRBJ1-3, with D uncertain. The CDR3 covers 14 residues. Trimming took off 5 bases at V and 0 bases at J, with 8 bases between the two ends. Looked up from germline, CDR1 is SGHTA and CDR2 is FQGNSA. The CDR3 is CASSQDFSGNTIYF. CDR3 in DNA: TGTGCCAGCAGCCAAGACTTCTCTGGAAACACCATATATTTT.

The chain employs TRBV6-5 and TRBJ1-2; perhaps TRBD1 as D (5 bases). Deletions cut 5 bases from V and 2 bases from J, with 12 bases between. CDR1 is MNHEY, CDR2 SVGAGI, per germline. This CDR3 region has 14 residues. The CDR3 loop is CASSEPRANYGYTF. The CDR3 DNA sequence: TGTGCCAGCAGTGAACCCAGGGCCAACTATGGCTACACCTTC.

V gene TRBV25-1 combines with J gene TRBJ1-1; a weak D match, TRBD1 (5 bases). CDR1 and CDR2 from the germline V gene are MGHDK and SYGVNS. The length of the CDR3 is 14 residues. V was trimmed by 4 bases and J by 8 bases, leaving 17 bases between them. DNA for the CDR3: TGTGCCAGCAGTGCTACAGGTGGGGACGGGGAAGCTTTCTTT. Protein sequence: CASSATGGDGEAFF.

This chain joins TRBV6-6 and TRBJ2-7, with 11 nucleotides matching TRBD2. The CDR3 has 14 amino acids. In germline, CDR1 is MNHNY, CDR2 SVGAGI (reference sequence). V was pared by 6 bases and J by 5 bases, with 6 bases of the junction left unmatched. Written as DNA, the CDR3 is TGTGCCAGCAGGCGACTAGCGGGGATGAACGAGCAGTACTTC. Its translation: CASRRLAGMNEQYF.

The J gene is TRBJ1-5, the V gene TRBV7-2, with 7 bases fitting TRBD1. The junction had 3 bases not matched to a gene; V was cut back by 5 bases and J by 5 bases. The CDR3 extends over 13 amino acids. Germline V gives CDR1 SGHTA, CDR2 FQGNSA. CDR3 DNA sequence: TGTGCCAGCAGCCCAGGGGGGGATCAGCCCCAGCATTTT. Amino acids: CASSPGGDQPQHF.

CDR3 DNA sequence: TGTGCCAGCAGCCCCGACAACCTTGGCAATCAGCCCCAGCATTTT. Translated, it gives CASSPDNLGNQPQHF. V usage is TRBV6-5 and J usage is TRBJ1-5; D ambiguous. CDR3 length: 15 residues. With 6 bases removed from V and 2 bases from J, the gap between germline ends came to 14 bases. Germline V gene sequence: CDR1 MNHEY, CDR2 SVGAGI.